This T cell receptor beta chain was documented in a study of blood T cell repertoires in COVID-19. The wider study: The study drew acute and convalescent COVID-19 samples from the United States, Italy and Spain. From T cells, B-cell-depleted T cells, or PBMCs came the material, which was cDNA or gDNA.

Only in-frame clones appear in the TCRdb table, and some are missing; sequencing was by immunoSEQ multiplex PCR. The sample has about 170,000 clones; under 90% are singletons. This CDR3 region has 16 residues. The germline CDR1 and CDR2 sequences are MNHEY and SMNVEV (reference sequence). V gave up 3 bases and J gave up 2 bases, with 17 bases separating them. The source material was peripheral blood. The sequence derives from a woman aged 80 or over with active or convalescent COVID-19. The V and J genes are TRBV27 and TRBJ2-7; D is ambiguous. CDR3 DNA: TGTGCCAGCAGTTTTAGTCCACGGAGACCGACCTACGAGCAGTACTTC. Translation: CASSFSPRRPTYEQYF.